This TCR beta chain was captured in a study of post-analysis software for immune sequencing data (dated by TCRdb to 2014 to 2015). About the investigation overall: Disease courses on record covered relapsing-remitting, secondary progressive and progressive-relapsing multiple sclerosis, though some patients had no subtype annotation. The patient repertoires were compared against 10 to 12 previously published healthy control repertoires obtained from donors aged 6 to 25 years. A subset of samples was prepared in parallel using single-end sample barcoding, then pooled and co-amplified after Illumina adapter ligation.

About this clonotype: Its binding antigen is unknown. Base qualities were left out, and no much larger clone turns up one base away.

From the cysteine through the phenylalanine, the CDR3 covers 14 amino acids. Only the CDR3 region is kept as DNA, spanning 42 bases read in frame from base 1. The V end loses 1 base and the J end loses 6 bases, and a stretch of 10 bases separates them. According to the germline V gene, CDR1 reads MNHNS and CDR2 reads SASEGT. The library was obtained by PCR. The run used an Illumina HiSeq 2500. To reduce PCR and sequencing biases, unique molecular identifiers were incorporated into the TCR beta cDNA libraries. Roughly 0.5 million cDNA molecules were obtained per 1 to 10 million input T cells, so each molecule approximated one T cell. The patient libraries were prepared and sequenced using the same protocol as the earlier healthy control dataset. Samples belonging to the same batch were prepared together, multiplexed and sequenced on a shared HiSeq lane. As for how the authors treated the data: Raw barcoded reads were processed with MIGEC, discarding single-read molecular identifier groups before consensus assembly and CDR3 extraction. Clonotype tables were post-analysed with VDJtools, and diversity was normalized by down-sampling all datasets to the smallest sample size. In repertoire overlap clustering, CDR3 amino acid sequences, but not nucleotide sequences, were matched to correct batch-related cross-sample contamination. TCRdb ran its own pipeline on the public reads, namely fastp trimming at Q25 and MiXCR clone calling, and kept in-frame beta chains. Each CDR3 protein appears once, grouped with its most common genes and DNA. The V and J calls and clone size come from TCRdb's table, not from the authors' own analysis. The sample table records 180,000 or so distinct CDR3 sequences; around 29% of these occur just once. Clones ranked in the top ten supply 3% to 3.5% of the sample.

To demonstrate the VDJtools post-analysis software, the study profiled TCR beta repertoires from the peripheral blood of about a dozen young patients with multiple sclerosis. The multiple sclerosis patients were children and adolescents ranging in age from roughly 6 to 15 years. The full study reports these points: The multiple sclerosis patient group was slightly younger than the control group. Multiple sclerosis patients had significantly lower normalized Chao1 diversity than controls, a result that suggests substantial peripheral T-cell clonal expansion. Significantly higher frequencies in patients than in controls were found for roughly 5 TRBV segments, including TRBV5-6, TRBV5-1 and TRBV20-1. Direct clustering with F measure revealed strong co-clustering of samples prepared in the same batch, which led to a batch-effect correction.

Recombination joined TRBV6-1 with TRBJ1-5, with the D gene call left open. Sequencing input: blood. The receptor comes from a girl aged 2 to 17 with multiple sclerosis. CDR3 sequence: CASSEVPLGQPQHF. Read as DNA, the sequence is TGTGCCAGCAGTGAAGTCCCTTTGGGTCAGCCCCAGCATTTT.